This is a list of T cell receptor beta chains from one sample in a study of shared clonotypes between healthy human individuals. Here immunoSEQ multiplex PCR was the method, and the copy in TCRdb shows in-frame clones only, minus some. The sample has about half a million clones; around 74% are singletons. The sequenced material came from PBMCs. The receptors originated from a woman aged 40-49 years in good health. Some clones in this sample may be carry-over from other donors' samples. Each CDR3 is given with its conserved first and last residue. A D gene is named only where the DNA matches it firmly. Expanded clones get a size class; other rows say once, few or many, or leave the size out.

D: -; J: TRBJ2-2; size: -; V: TRBV14; DNA: TGTGCCAGCAGCCGGGCGGGATCCACCGGGGAGCTGTTTTTT; CDR3: CASSRAGSTGELFF
D: -; J: TRBJ2-3; size: -; V: TRBV30; DNA: TGTGCCTGGGGACCGGGACGTAGCACAGATACGCAGTATTTT; CDR3: CAWGPGRSTDTQYF
D: -; J: TRBJ1-1; size: -; V: TRBV2; DNA: TGTGCCAGCAGTGTTAGGGGGTTGGGAACTGAAGCTTTCTTT; CDR3: CASSVRGLGTEAFF
D: TRBD2; J: TRBJ2-2; size: -; V: TRBV28; DNA: TGTGCCAGCAGCCGGGGACTAGCGGCGAACACCGGGGAGCTGTTTTTT; CDR3: CASSRGLAANTGELFF
D: TRBD1; J: TRBJ2-1; size: -; V: TRBV15; DNA: TGTGCCACCAGCAGAAGGTTTGGCGGGACAGGGTCGGGTGAGCAGTTCTTC; CDR3: CATSRRFGGTGSGEQFF
D: TRBD1; J: TRBJ1-2; size: -; V: TRBV7-9; DNA: TGTGCCAGCAGCCGGGACGGTGGACAGGTTTTCAACTATGGCTACACCTTC; CDR3: CASSRDGGQVFNYGYTF
D: -; J: TRBJ1-4; size: -; V: TRBV11-2; DNA: TGTGCCAGCAGCTTTTGGACACCCCTAGGTGAAAAACTGTTTTTT; CDR3: CASSFWTPLGEKLFF
D: TRBD1; J: TRBJ1-1; size: few; V: TRBV5-6; DNA: TGTGCCAGCTCGGGACAGGGGGACACTGAAGCTTTCTTT; CDR3: CASSGQGDTEAFF
D: TRBD2; J: TRBJ2-5; size: -; V: TRBV4-1; DNA: TGCGCCAGCAGCCAGGGACTAGCGGGAGAGGAGACCCAGTACTTC; CDR3: CASSQGLAGEETQYF
D: TRBD1; J: TRBJ2-1; size: few; V: TRBV6-4; DNA: TGTGCCAGCAGTTATCAAGGGGGCGAATACAATGAGCAGTTCTTC; CDR3: CASSYQGGEYNEQFF
D: TRBD1; J: TRBJ2-1; size: -; V: TRBV18; DNA: TGTGCCAGCTCACCAGGGACAGCCTACAATGAGCAGTTCTTC; CDR3: CASSPGTAYNEQFF
D: -; J: TRBJ1-4; size: -; V: TRBV5-1; DNA: TGCGCCAGCAGCTTGGCCGGGGGCGGTAATGAAAAACTGTTTTTT; CDR3: CASSLAGGGNEKLFF
D: -; J: TRBJ2-7; size: many; V: TRBV15; DNA: TGTGCCACCAGCAGAGGGCTCTACACCTCGGCATTTGCCGAGCAGTACTTC; CDR3: CATSRGLYTSAFAEQYF
D: -; J: TRBJ2-3; size: -; V: TRBV11-3; DNA: TGTGCCAGCAGCCTAACAAGAAGCACAGATACGCAGTATTTT; CDR3: CASSLTRSTDTQYF
D: -; J: TRBJ1-2; size: few; V: TRBV28; DNA: TGTGCCAGCAGCCCTGGCAGGGCGCTTAACTATGGCTACACCTTC; CDR3: CASSPGRALNYGYTF
D: -; J: TRBJ2-1; size: -; V: TRBV20-1; DNA: TGCAGTGCTAGATGGGCCAATGAGCAGTTCTTC; CDR3: CSARWANEQFF
D: -; J: TRBJ2-5; size: -; V: TRBV7-9; DNA: TGTGCCAGCAGCTGGGGAGCCCAAGAGACCCAGTACTTC; CDR3: CASSWGAQETQYF